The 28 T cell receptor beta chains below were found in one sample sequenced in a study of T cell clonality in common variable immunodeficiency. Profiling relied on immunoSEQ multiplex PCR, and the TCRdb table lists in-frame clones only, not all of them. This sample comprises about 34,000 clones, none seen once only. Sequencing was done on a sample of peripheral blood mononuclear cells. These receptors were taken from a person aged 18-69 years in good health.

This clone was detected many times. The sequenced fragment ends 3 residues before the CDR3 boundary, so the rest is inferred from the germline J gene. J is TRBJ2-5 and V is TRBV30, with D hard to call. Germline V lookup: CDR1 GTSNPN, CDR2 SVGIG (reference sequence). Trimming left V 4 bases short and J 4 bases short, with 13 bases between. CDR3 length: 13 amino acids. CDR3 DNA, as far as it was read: TGTGCCTGGAATAAAGGCGGTCGAGAGACC. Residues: CAWNKGGRET. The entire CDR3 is CAWNKGGRETQYF.

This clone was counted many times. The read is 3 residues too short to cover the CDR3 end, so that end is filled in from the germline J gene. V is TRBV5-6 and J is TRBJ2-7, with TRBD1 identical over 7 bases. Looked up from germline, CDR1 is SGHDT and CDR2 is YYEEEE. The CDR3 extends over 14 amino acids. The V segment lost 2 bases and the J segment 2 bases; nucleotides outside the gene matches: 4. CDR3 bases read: TGTGCCAGCAGCTTAGGACAGGATCCCTACGAG. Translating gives CASSLGQDPYE. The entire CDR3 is CASSLGQDPYEQYF.

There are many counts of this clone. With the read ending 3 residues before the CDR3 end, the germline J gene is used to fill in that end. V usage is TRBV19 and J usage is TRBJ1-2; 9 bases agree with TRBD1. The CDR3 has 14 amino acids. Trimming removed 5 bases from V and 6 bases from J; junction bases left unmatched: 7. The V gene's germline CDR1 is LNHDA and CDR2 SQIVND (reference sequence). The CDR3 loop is CASSFLRDRDGYTF. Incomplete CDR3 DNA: TGTGCCAGTAGTTTTCTCCGGGACAGGGATGGC. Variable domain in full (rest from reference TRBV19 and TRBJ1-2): DGGITQSPKYLFRKEGQNVTLSCEQNLNHDAMYWYRQDPGQGLRLIYYSQIVNDFQKGDIAEGYSVSREKKESFPLTVTSAQKNPTAFYLCASSFLRDRDGYTFGSGTRLTVV.

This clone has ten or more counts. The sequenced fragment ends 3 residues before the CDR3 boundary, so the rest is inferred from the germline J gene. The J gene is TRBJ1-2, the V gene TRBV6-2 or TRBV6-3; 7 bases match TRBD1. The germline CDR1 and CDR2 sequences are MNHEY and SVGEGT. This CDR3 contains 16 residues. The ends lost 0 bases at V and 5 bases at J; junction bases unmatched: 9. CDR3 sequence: CASSYSNFGTDYGYTF. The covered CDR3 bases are TGTGCCAGCAGTTACTCGAATTTCGGGACAGATTATGGC.

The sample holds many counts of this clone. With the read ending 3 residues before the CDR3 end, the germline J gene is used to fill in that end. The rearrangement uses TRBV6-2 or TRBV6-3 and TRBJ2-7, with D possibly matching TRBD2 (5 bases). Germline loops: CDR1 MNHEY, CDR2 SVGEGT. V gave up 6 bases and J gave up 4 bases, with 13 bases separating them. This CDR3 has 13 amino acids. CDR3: CASSLGLSYEQYF. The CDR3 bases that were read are TGTGCCAGCAGCCTAGGACTGTCTTACGAG.

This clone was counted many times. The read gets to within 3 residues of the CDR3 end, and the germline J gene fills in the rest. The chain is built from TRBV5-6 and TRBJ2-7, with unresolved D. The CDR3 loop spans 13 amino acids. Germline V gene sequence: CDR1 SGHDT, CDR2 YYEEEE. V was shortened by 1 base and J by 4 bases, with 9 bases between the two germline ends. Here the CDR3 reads CASSLYQVYEQYF. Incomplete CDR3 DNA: TGTGCCAGCAGCTTGTATCAGGTTTACGAG.

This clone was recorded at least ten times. Incomplete CDR3 DNA: TGTGCCAGCTCACCACCCGGGGGGGATGGCGGTAATGAAAAA. It encodes CASSPPGGDGGNEK. Given in full, the CDR3 is CASSPPGGDGGNEKLFF. The chain recombines TRBV18 with TRBJ1-4, with D maybe TRBD1 (5 bases). The CDR3 is cut off 3 residues early in the read; its end comes from the germline J gene. The germline V gene has CDR1 KGHSH and CDR2 LQKENI. The CDR3 runs 17 residues. V was pared by 0 bases and J by 4 bases, with 15 bases between. Variable domain in full (rest from reference TRBV18 and TRBJ1-4): NAGVMQNPRHLVRRRGQEARLRCSPMKGHSHVYWYRQLPEEGLKFMVYLQKENIIDESGMPKERFSAEFPKEGPSILRIQQVVRGDSAAYFCASSPPGGDGGNEKLFFGSGTQLSVL.

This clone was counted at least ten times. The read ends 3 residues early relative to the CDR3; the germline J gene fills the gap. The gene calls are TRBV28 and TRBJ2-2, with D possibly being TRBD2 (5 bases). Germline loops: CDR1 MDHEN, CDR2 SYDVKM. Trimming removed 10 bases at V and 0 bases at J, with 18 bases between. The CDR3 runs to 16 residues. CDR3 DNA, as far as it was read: TGTGCCACCCGGTGGGTTAGCGAGGCGAACACCGGGGAG. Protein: CATRWVSEANTGE. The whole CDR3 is CATRWVSEANTGELFF.

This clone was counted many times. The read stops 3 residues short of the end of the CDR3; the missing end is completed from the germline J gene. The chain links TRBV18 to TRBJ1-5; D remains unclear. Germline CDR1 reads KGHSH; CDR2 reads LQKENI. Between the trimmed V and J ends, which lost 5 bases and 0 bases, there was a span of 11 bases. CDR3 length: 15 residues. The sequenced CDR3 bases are TGTGCCAGCTCATCAGGCGCGAATAGCAATCAGCCC. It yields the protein CASSSGANSNQP. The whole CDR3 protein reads CASSSGANSNQPQHF.

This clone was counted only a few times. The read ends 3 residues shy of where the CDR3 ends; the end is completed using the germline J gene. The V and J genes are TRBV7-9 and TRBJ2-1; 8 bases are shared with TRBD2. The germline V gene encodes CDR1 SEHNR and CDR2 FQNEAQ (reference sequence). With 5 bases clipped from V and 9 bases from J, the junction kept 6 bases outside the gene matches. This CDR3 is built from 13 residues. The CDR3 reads CASSPVAGSEQFF. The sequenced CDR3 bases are TGTGCCAGCAGCCCCGTAGCGGGAAGTGAG.

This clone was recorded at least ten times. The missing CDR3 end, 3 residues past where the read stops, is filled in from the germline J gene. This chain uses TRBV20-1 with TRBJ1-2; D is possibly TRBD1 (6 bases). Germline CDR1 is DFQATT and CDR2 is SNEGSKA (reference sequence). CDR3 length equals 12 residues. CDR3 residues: CSAREPRGGYTF. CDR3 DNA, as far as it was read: TGCAGTGCTAGAGAACCCAGGGGCGGC.

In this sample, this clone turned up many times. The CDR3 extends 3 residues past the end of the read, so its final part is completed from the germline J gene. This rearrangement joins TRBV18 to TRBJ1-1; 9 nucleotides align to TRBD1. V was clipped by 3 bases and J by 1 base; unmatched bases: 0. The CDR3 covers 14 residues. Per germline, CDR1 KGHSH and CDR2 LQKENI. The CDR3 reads CASSPGQGNTEAFF. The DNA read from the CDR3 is TGTGCCAGCTCACCGGGACAGGGGAACACTGAA.

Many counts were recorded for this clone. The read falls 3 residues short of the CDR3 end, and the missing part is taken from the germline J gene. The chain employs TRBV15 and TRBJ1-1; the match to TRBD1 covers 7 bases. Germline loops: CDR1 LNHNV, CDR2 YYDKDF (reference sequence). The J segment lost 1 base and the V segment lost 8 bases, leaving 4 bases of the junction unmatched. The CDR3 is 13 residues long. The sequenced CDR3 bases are TGTGCCACCGGAGGACAGGCGAACACTGAA. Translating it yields CATGGQANTE. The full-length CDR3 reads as CATGGQANTEAFF.

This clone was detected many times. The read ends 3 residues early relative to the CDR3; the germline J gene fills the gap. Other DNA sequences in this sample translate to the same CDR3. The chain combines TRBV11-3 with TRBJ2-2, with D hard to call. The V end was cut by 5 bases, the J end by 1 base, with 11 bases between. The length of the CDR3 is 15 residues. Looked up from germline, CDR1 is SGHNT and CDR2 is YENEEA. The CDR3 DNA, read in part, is TGTGCCAGCAGCCCGGGTCGGCTGAACACCGGGGAG. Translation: CASSPGRLNTGE. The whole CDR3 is CASSPGRLNTGELFF. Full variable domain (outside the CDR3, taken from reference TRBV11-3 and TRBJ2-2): EAGVVQSPRYKIIEKKQPVAFWCNPISGHNTLYWYLQNLGQGPELLIRYENEEAVDDSQLPKDRFSAERLKGVDSTLKIQPAELGDSAVYLCASSPGRLNTGELFFGEGSRLTVL.

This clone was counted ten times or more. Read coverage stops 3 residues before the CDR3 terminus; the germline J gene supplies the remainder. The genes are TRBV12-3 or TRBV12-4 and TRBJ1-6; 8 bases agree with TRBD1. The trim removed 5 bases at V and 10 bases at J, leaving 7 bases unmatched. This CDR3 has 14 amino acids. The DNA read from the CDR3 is TGTGCCAGCAGTCAAACAGGGGGAGCATCACCC. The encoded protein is CASSQTGGASP. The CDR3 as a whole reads CASSQTGGASPLHF.

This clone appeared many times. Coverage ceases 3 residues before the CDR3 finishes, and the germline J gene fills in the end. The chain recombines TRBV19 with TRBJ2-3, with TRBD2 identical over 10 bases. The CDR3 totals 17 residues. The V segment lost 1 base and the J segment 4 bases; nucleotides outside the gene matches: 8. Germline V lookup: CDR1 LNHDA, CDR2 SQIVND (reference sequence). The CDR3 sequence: CASSIVGSGRPADTQYF. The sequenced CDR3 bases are TGTGCCAGTAGTATAGTAGGTAGCGGGAGGCCCGCAGATACG. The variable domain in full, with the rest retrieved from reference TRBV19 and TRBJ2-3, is DGGITQSPKYLFRKEGQNVTLSCEQNLNHDAMYWYRQDPGQGLRLIYYSQIVNDFQKGDIAEGYSVSREKKESFPLTVTSAQKNPTAFYLCASSIVGSGRPADTQYFGPGTRLTVL.

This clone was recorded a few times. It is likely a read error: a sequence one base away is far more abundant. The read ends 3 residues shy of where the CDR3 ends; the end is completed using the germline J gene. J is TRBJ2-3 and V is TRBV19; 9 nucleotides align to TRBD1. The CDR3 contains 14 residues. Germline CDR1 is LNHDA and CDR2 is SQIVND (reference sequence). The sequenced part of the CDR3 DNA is TGTGCCAGTAGTAGCACAGGGGGCAGGGAGACG. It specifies CASSSTGGRET. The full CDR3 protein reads CASSSTGGRETQYF.

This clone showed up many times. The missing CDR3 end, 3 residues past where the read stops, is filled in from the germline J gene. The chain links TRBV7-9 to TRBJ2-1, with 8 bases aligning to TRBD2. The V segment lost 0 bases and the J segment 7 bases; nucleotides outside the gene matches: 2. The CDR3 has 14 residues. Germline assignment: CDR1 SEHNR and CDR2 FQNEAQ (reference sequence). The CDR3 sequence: CASSLALAGNEQFF. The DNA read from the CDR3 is TGTGCCAGCAGCTTAGCCCTAGCGGGTAATGAG.

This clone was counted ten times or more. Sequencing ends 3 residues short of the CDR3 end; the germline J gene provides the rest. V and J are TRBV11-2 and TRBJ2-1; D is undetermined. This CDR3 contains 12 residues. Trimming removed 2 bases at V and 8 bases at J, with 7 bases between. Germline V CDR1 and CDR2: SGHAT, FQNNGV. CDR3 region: CASSLTNHEQFF. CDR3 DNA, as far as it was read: TGTGCCAGCAGCTTAACAAACCATGAG.

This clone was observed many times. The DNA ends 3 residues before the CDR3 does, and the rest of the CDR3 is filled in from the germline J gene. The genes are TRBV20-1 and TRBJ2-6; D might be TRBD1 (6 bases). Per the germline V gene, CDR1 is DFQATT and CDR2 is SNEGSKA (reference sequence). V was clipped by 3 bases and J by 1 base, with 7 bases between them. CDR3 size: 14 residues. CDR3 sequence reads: CSASGQSGANVLTF. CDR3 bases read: TGCAGTGCTAGTGGACAGTCTGGGGCCAACGTC.

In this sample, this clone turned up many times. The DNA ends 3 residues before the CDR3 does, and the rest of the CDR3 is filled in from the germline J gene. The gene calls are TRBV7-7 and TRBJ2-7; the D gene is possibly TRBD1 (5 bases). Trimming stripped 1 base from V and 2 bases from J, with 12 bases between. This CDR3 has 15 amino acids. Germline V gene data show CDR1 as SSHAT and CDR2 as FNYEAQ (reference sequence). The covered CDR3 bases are TGTGCCAGCAGCTTAGGAGACACAGGACCCTACGAG. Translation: CASSLGDTGPYE. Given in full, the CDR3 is CASSLGDTGPYEQYF.

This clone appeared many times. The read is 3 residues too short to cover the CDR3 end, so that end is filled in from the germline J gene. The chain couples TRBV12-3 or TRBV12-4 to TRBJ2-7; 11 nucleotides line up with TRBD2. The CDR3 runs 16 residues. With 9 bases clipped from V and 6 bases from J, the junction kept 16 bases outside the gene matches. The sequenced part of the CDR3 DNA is TGTGCCAGTGGCGGAGGACTAGCGGGTGGAGAGGCCGAG. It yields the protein CASGGGLAGGEAE. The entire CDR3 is CASGGGLAGGEAEQYF.

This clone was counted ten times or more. CDR3 bases read: TGTGCCAGCAGTTCCCCCTCCGGGACAGGCCAAGAGACC. The encoded protein is CASSSPSGTGQET. The full CDR3 reads CASSSPSGTGQETQYF. The V call is TRBV12-3 or TRBV12-4, the J call TRBJ2-5, with 8 bases aligning to TRBD1. The read ends 3 residues early relative to the CDR3; the germline J gene fills the gap. The CDR3 is 16 amino acids. V was pared by 4 bases and J by 1 base, with 8 bases of the junction left unmatched.

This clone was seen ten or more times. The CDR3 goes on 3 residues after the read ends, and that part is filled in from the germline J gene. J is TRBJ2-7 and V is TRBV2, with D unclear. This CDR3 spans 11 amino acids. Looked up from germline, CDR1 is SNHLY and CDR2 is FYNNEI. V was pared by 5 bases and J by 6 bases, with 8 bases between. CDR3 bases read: TGTGCCAGCAGTCCCCTAATCGAG. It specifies CASSPLIE. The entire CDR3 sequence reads CASSPLIEQYF.

The CDR3 protein is CASSLQSGSNYEQYF. The covered CDR3 bases are TGTGCCAGCAGCTTACAGAGCGGGAGCAACTACGAG. J is TRBJ2-7 and V is TRBV7-9, with 8 bases fitting TRBD2. Sequencing ends 3 residues short of the CDR3 end; the germline J gene provides the rest. Per germline, CDR1 SEHNR and CDR2 FQNEAQ (reference sequence). The CDR3 loop spans 15 amino acids. Losses at the gene ends were 2 bases for V and 3 bases for J; bases not matched to a gene: 6.

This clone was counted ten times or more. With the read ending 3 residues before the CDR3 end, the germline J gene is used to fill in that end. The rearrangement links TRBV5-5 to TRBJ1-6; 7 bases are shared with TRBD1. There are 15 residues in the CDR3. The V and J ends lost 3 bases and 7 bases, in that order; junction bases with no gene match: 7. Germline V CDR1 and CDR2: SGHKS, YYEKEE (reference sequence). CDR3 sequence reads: CASSWGQSQNSPLHF. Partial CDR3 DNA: TGTGCCAGCAGCTGGGGACAGTCACAGAATTCACCC.

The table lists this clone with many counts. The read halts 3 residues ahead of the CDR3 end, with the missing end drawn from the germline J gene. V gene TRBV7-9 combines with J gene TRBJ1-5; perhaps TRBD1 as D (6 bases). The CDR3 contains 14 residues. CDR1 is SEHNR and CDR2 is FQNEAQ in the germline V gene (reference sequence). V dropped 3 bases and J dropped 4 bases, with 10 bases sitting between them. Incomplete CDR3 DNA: TGTGCCAGCAGCTTGGGACATGGGAATCAGCCC. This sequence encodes CASSLGHGNQP. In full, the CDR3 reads CASSLGHGNQPQHF.

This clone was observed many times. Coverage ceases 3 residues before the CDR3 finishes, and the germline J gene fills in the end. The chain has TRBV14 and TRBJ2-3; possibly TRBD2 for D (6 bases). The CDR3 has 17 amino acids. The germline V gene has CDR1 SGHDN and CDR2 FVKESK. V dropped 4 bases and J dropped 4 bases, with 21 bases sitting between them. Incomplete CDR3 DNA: TGTGCCAGCAGCCTACCACCCGGGACTCCGGAGGCAGATACG. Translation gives CASSLPPGTPEADT. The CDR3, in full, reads CASSLPPGTPEADTQYF.